Sequencing of this TCR beta chain was carried out in a study of shared clonotypes between healthy human individuals. Sequencing used immunoSEQ multiplex PCR; TCRdb keeps in-frame clones, though not all of them. This sample has around 2,000,000 clones, with 85% to 95% found just once. CD45RO negativity and positive selection for CCR7 defined naive CD8 cells, a population that excluded terminally differentiated effector memory CD45RA+ cells. There were only Caucasian adults among the donors, and all lived in Nashville, Tennessee. Germline loops: CDR1 LGHNT, CDR2 FRNRAP. The CDR3 covers 13 residues. The V end lost 7 bases, the J end lost 1 base, and 10 bases lay between the germline ends.

The rearrangement joins TRBV12-5 to TRBJ1-1, with D uncertain. The receptor was isolated from a man aged 18 to 29 in good health. Some clones in this sample may be carry-over from other donors' samples. Sequencing used naive CD8+ T cells from PBMCs. CDR3 amino acids: CASARGRNTEAFF. The CDR3 bases are TGTGCTAGTGCAAGAGGGAGGAACACTGAAGCTTTCTTT.